Listed here are 16 T cell receptor beta chains from one sample, sequenced in a study of blood T cell repertoires in COVID-19. The data were produced by immunoSEQ multiplex PCR, yet TCRdb's version contains in-frame clones alone and is incomplete. The table records around 190,000 clones, roughly 84% of them present only once. Sequenced sample: peripheral blood. The receptors stem from a woman over 75 with acute or convalescent COVID-19.

Written as DNA, the CDR3 is TGTGCCAGCAGCTATTCTAGAACTTATAATTCACCCCTCCACTTT. It specifies CASSYSRTYNSPLHF. The rearrangement links TRBV11-2 to TRBJ1-6, with D unclear. The ends were cut back, 4 bases at V and 4 bases at J, with 11 bases in the middle. Germline lookup yields CDR1 SGHAT and CDR2 FQNNGV. CDR3 length: 15 residues.

The chain has TRBV25-1 and TRBJ2-5; D possibly corresponds to TRBD1 (5 bases). From germline, CDR1 is MGHDK and CDR2 SYGVNS. V lost 11 bases and J 4 bases, leaving 17 bases between the germline ends. CDR3 length: 13 residues. DNA for the CDR3: TGTGCCGCAAACGAAGGGGCTAGAGAGACCCAGTACTTC. Translating it yields CAANEGARETQYF. Filled out from reference TRBV25-1 and TRBJ2-5, the complete variable domain reads EADIYQTPRYLVIGTGKKITLECSQTMGHDKMYWYQQDPGMELHLIHYSYGVNSTEKGDLSSESTVSRIRTEHFPLTLESARPSHTSQYLCAANEGARETQYFGPGTRLLVL.

The chain employs TRBV15 and TRBJ2-7; 8 bases are a match to TRBD2. The germline gives CDR1 LNHNV, CDR2 YYDKDF (reference sequence). J lost 9 bases, V lost 4 bases, and 17 bases had no gene match. The CDR3 runs to 16 residues. The CDR3 region has the DNA TGTGCCACCAGCAAAGGCCCGGGACTAGGAGCGGGGTGGCAGTACTTC. Protein: CATSKGPGLGAGWQYF.

The gene calls are TRBV14 and TRBJ2-2; 11 bases are a match to TRBD2. CDR3 size: 19 residues. Germline V CDR1 and CDR2: SGHDN, FVKESK. Losses at the gene ends were 4 bases for V and 4 bases for J; bases not matched to a gene: 14. In DNA form, the CDR3 reads TGTGCCAGCAGCCGACTTACTAGCGGGAGTCTGAGGGGCACCGGGGAGCTGTTTTTT. Protein sequence: CASSRLTSGSLRGTGELFF.

The J gene is TRBJ2-3, the V gene TRBV6-5, with D unclear. With 6 bases removed from V and 0 bases from J, the gap between germline ends came to 7 bases. The CDR3 has 13 residues. Germline V gives CDR1 MNHEY, CDR2 SVGAGI. This CDR3 reads CASSLESTDTQYF. In DNA form, the CDR3 reads TGTGCCAGCAGCCTTGAGAGCACAGATACGCAGTATTTT.

The gene calls are TRBV18 and TRBJ2-3, with D unclear. The CDR3 is 14 residues long. The germline V gene encodes CDR1 KGHSH and CDR2 LQKENI. V shed 1 base and J shed 1 base, with 6 bases lying between them. The CDR3, as DNA: TGTGCCAGCTCACCACAAAGAGGCACAGATACGCAGTATTTT. This gives the protein CASSPQRGTDTQYF.

The V and J genes are TRBV3-1 (or the pseudogene TRBV3-2) and TRBJ2-3, with TRBD2 identical over 9 bases. The CDR3 contains 15 residues. Trimming took 2 bases from V and 7 from J; bases not matched to a gene: 7. Per the germline V gene, CDR1 is LGHDT and CDR2 is YNNKEL (reference sequence). The CDR3 nucleotides read TGTGCCAGCAGCCAAATAGCGGGAGAGTGGAATACGCAGTATTTT. This gives the protein CASSQIAGEWNTQYF.

This sequence joins TRBV19 and TRBJ2-1; 9 nucleotides agree with TRBD2. Germline V gene sequence: CDR1 LNHDA, CDR2 SQIVND (reference sequence). The CDR3 length is 15 residues. Germline trimming cut 5 bases from V and 9 bases from J; bases unmatched to any gene: 11. The CDR3 spells CASSFLAGARSEQFF. In DNA, the CDR3 is TGTGCCAGTAGTTTCTTAGCGGGAGCCCGTAGTGAGCAGTTCTTC.

The chain recombines TRBV24-1 with TRBJ2-3; 8 positions match TRBD2. CDR1 is KGHDR, CDR2 SFDVKD, per germline. The CDR3 has 15 residues. V lost 4 bases and J lost 6; bases outside the gene matches: 8. CDR3 region: CATSELSGRPDTQYF. CDR3 sequence (DNA): TGTGCCACCAGTGAACTCAGCGGGAGACCCGATACGCAGTATTTT.

This clone was detected a few times. The V and J genes are TRBV6-5 and TRBJ2-2; D call uncertain. V was shortened by 7 bases and J by 6 bases, with 6 bases between the two germline ends. This CDR3 is 11 amino acids long. Germline loops: CDR1 MNHEY, CDR2 SVGAGI. The CDR3 loop reads CASIGSGELFF. The CDR3, as DNA: TGTGCCAGCATCGGGTCCGGGGAGCTGTTTTTT.

In nucleotides, the CDR3 is TGTGCCAGCAGCTTAGGGATAACAGGGGGGTCAGAAGAGACCCAGTACTTC. Its translation is CASSLGITGGSEETQYF. The rearrangement uses TRBV11-3 and TRBJ2-5; 8 bases map to TRBD1. The germline gives CDR1 SGHNT, CDR2 YENEEA. J gave up 3 bases and V 1 base, and 10 bases lay outside the gene matches. The CDR3 consists of 17 residues.

The CDR3 nucleotides are TGTGCCAGCAGGACACTAGCGGGAGAGCGGGATACGCAGTATTTT. Translating it yields CASRTLAGERDTQYF. The genes are TRBV28 and TRBJ2-3; 11 bases line up with TRBD2. Looked up from germline, CDR1 is MDHEN and CDR2 is SYDVKM. The CDR3 has 15 residues. The V gene end was trimmed by 6 bases and the J gene end by 6 bases; junction bases not matched to a gene: 8.

This clone was detected a few times. J is TRBJ1-1 and V is TRBV4-3, with D possibly TRBD1 on 5 matching bases. Germline-derived CDR1 and CDR2 are LGHNA and YSLEER. CDR3 size: 15 residues. Trimming took 0 bases from V and 2 from J, leaving 10 bases between them. The chain's CDR3 is CASSQDRQLNTEAFF. CDR3 bases: TGCGCCAGCAGCCAAGATAGACAGCTTAACACTGAAGCTTTCTTT.

V usage is TRBV10-3 and J usage is TRBJ1-3, with D tentatively TRBD1 (6 bases). The CDR3 runs 16 residues. The V gene lost 6 bases and the J gene lost 6 bases, with 21 bases spanning the gap. The germline CDR1 and CDR2 sequences are ENHRY and SYGVKD. CDR3 in amino acids: CAISRHRGGNENTIYF. Here the CDR3 DNA reads TGTGCCATCAGCCGCCATAGGGGGGGGAATGAAAACACCATATATTTT.

The rearrangement uses TRBV4-3 and TRBJ1-5; possible D gene TRBD1, 6 bases. The germline gives CDR1 LGHNA, CDR2 YSLEER. Trimming shortened V by 5 bases and J by 4 bases, and 9 bases separated the two germline ends. The CDR3 has 13 residues. The CDR3: CASSGTPNQPQHF. The CDR3 nucleotides are TGCGCCAGCAGCGGGACACCGAATCAGCCCCAGCATTTT.

This rearrangement joins TRBV19 to TRBJ1-1; a possible D gene is TRBD1 (6 bases). Trimming pared 8 bases from V and 3 bases from J, leaving 13 bases between. This CDR3 has 13 amino acids. Germline-derived CDR1 and CDR2 are LNHDA and SQIVND (reference sequence). The CDR3 loop reads CASQGWSYTEAFF. In DNA, the CDR3 is TGTGCCAGTCAGGGGTGGAGCTACACTGAAGCTTTCTTT. The whole variable domain, remainder taken from reference TRBV19 and TRBJ1-1, is DGGITQSPKYLFRKEGQNVTLSCEQNLNHDAMYWYRQDPGQGLRLIYYSQIVNDFQKGDIAEGYSVSREKKESFPLTVTSAQKNPTAFYLCASQGWSYTEAFFGQGTRLTVV.